The T cell receptor beta chain under discussion was sequenced for a study of cytomegalovirus exposure and HLA in healthy donors. Germline V lookup: CDR1 SGHTA, CDR2 FQGNSA. The CDR3 covers 17 residues. Trimming cost V 1 base and J 4 bases; bases outside gene matches: 7. The study ran its PCR with 60 Vbeta and 13 Jbeta primers. The table came from immunoSEQ multiplex PCR; TCRdb's copy has only in-frame clones and leaves some out. With some 150,000 clones in the sample, the ten largest clones hold roughly 2%. The genes are TRBV7-2 and TRBJ2-2; 9 positions agree with TRBD2. The sample comprised PBMCs. This clonotype originated in a woman under 30 in good health and CMV-seronegative. CDR3 sequence reads: CASSLVRLAGRTGELFF. Written as DNA, the CDR3 is TGTGCCAGCAGCTTAGTAAGGCTAGCGGGACGCACCGGGGAGCTGTTTTTT.